This TCR beta chain was sequenced for a study of blood T cell repertoires in COVID-19. Study details: COVID-19 samples collected from the United States, Italy and Spain covered acute and convalescent phases. T cells, B-cell-depleted T cells, or PBMCs provided the cDNA or gDNA that served as material.

Method: immunoSEQ multiplex PCR; TCRdb's copy keeps in-frame clones and lacks some. This table has some 150,000 clones, approximately 85% appearing once. The length of the CDR3 is 15 residues. In germline, CDR1 is MNHEY, CDR2 SMNVEV (reference sequence). V was clipped by 1 base and J by 0 bases, with 7 bases between them. The source is a man aged 50-60 years with acute or convalescent COVID-19. The chain employs TRBV27 and TRBJ1-5; D not resolved. Sample: peripheral blood. CDR3 in DNA: TGTGCCAGCAGTTTATTTGCCAGTAGCAATCAGCCCCAGCATTTT. Translation gives CASSLFASSNQPQHF.